A single sample is the source of the 9 T cell receptor beta chains below, sequenced in a study of cytomegalovirus exposure and HLA in healthy donors (dated by TCRdb to the late 2010s). The method behind the library was the immunoSEQ multiplex PCR assay. A mixture of 60 forward primers for TCR Vbeta segments and 13 reverse primers for TCR Jbeta segments was used in the multiplex PCR. In its TCRdb copy, this immuneACCESS table keeps in-frame sequences only and misses some clones. Where compared with another copy, unresolved V genes explain less than half of these, and the others have no known cause. In all, the sample holds around 120,000 clones, and around 63% of those were seen once. Clones ranked in the top ten supply less than 12% of the sample. The sequenced sample consisted of PBMCs. The source of these receptors is a man in his forties in good health and CMV-seropositive.

This clone was picked up a small number of times. The gene calls are TRBV29-1 and TRBJ2-7; TRBD1 aligns across 9 bases. The CDR3 contains 13 residues. V trimming: 4 bases; J trimming: 5 bases; junction bases outside the gene matches: 6. Germline CDR1 SQVTM, CDR2 ANQGSEA. The CDR3 is CSVVRQGVNEQYF. DNA of the CDR3: TGCAGCGTTGTACGACAGGGGGTTAACGAGCAGTACTTC.

The gene calls are TRBV10-2 and TRBJ1-1; TRBD1 aligns across 7 bases. Per the germline V gene, CDR1 is WSHSY and CDR2 is SAAADI. The length of the CDR3 is 15 residues. Trimming at V came to 9 bases and at J to 4 bases, leaving 14 bases not matched to a gene. The CDR3: CASSYRGLTGTEAFF. Here the CDR3 DNA reads TGCGCCAGTTCCTACAGGGGTTTAACTGGCACTGAAGCTTTCTTT.

The V gene is TRBV2, the J gene TRBJ2-2, with D uncertain. The germline V gene has CDR1 SNHLY and CDR2 FYNNEI. The CDR3 runs to 12 residues. Trimming took 6 bases from V and 3 from J, leaving 5 bases between them. CDR3 sequence reads: CASRPDTGELFF. The CDR3 region has the DNA TGTGCCAGCAGACCAGACACCGGGGAGCTGTTTTTT.

The rearrangement links TRBV6-9 to TRBJ1-5; D not certain. CDR3 length: 16 residues. Between the trimmed V and J ends, which lost 1 base and 3 bases, there was a span of 13 bases. CDR1 and CDR2 from the germline V gene are MNHGY and SVAAGI. The CDR3 here is CASSYFRRMFNQPQHF. The DNA of the CDR3 is TGTGCCAGCAGTTATTTTCGGCGGATGTTCAATCAGCCCCAGCATTTT.

V gene TRBV19 combines with J gene TRBJ1-5; D possibly corresponds to TRBD1 (6 bases). The germline gives CDR1 LNHDA, CDR2 SQIVND (reference sequence). The V end was cut by 9 bases, the J end by 0 bases, with 12 bases between. This CDR3 comprises 14 residues. The CDR3 loop reads CASTGQYSNQPQHF. Written as DNA, the CDR3 is TGTGCCAGCACAGGACAGTATAGCAATCAGCCCCAGCATTTT.

This clone appeared a few times. The chain recombines TRBV4-1 with TRBJ1-1; D is undetermined. Germline V gene lookup returns CDR1 MGHRA and CDR2 YSYEKL. The CDR3 totals 14 residues. Trimming pared 3 bases from V and 7 bases from J, leaving 15 bases between. The CDR3 nucleotides are TGCGCCAGCAGCCACCTGGCGCCGAGAGGTGAAGCTTTCTTT. It codes for CASSHLAPRGEAFF.

The rearrangement links TRBV5-5 to TRBJ1-2, with D perhaps matching TRBD1 (5 bases). The CDR3 is 16 amino acids. From germline, CDR1 is SGHKS and CDR2 YYEKEE (reference sequence). Trimming stripped 4 bases from V and 5 bases from J, with 21 bases between. The CDR3: CASSGSQGAGYYGYTF. In DNA, the CDR3 is TGTGCCAGCAGCGGCTCCCAAGGGGCGGGGTATTATGGCTACACCTTC.

Here the CDR3 DNA reads TGTGCCAGCAGCCTAACGACCGGACTAGCGGGAGGCACGCAGTATTTT. Protein: CASSLTTGLAGGTQYF. The chain carries TRBV7-2 and TRBJ2-3; 14 bases align to TRBD2. V shed 5 bases, J shed 9 bases, and the junction held 10 bases outside the gene matches. The CDR3 has 16 amino acids. CDR1 and CDR2 (germline): SGHTA, FQGNSA.

This clone was seen a single time. V is TRBV7-3 and J is TRBJ1-2; D gene unclear. The CDR3 covers 13 residues. Germline V CDR1 and CDR2: SGHTA, FQGTGA. V dropped 5 bases and J dropped 4 bases, with 11 bases sitting between them. CDR3 amino acids: CASSPDTSYGYTF. The CDR3 bases are TGTGCCAGCAGCCCAGACACATCCTATGGCTACACCTTC.